This TCR beta chain was recovered during a study of cytomegalovirus exposure and HLA in healthy donors. Study results and caveats: Sequencing probably produced one cluster of sequence variants that were highly shared.

It was with 60 Vbeta and 13 Jbeta primers that the PCR ran. Sequencing used immunoSEQ multiplex PCR; TCRdb keeps in-frame clones, though not all of them. The sample consists of about 150,000 clones, under 75% of them appearing once. This CDR3 has 15 residues. V lost 5 bases and J lost 0, with 11 bases in between. Per germline, CDR1 WSHSY and CDR2 SAAADI. This clone has a handful of counts. Its antigen is undetermined. This chain connects TRBV10-2 to TRBJ1-5; tentatively, D is TRBD1 (6 bases). This receptor was taken from a woman in her 40s in good health and CMV-seronegative. Sequenced material: PBMCs. This CDR3 reads CASSFGQISNQPQHF. In DNA, the CDR3 is TGCGCCAGCAGTTTTGGACAGATTAGCAATCAGCCCCAGCATTTT.